One and the same sample provided the 13 T cell receptor beta chains below, sequenced in a study of read filtering for tumor transcriptome and immune sequencing (dated by TCRdb to between 2020 and 2021). Sequencing relied on an Illumina HiSeq 4000. TCR libraries were built from roughly 370 ng RNA with the Immunoverse kit, using molecular barcoded adaptors covering alpha/delta and beta/gamma chains. TCRdb cleaned the public reads at Q25 with fastp, built clones with MiXCR and kept in-frame beta chains. Each record represents a unique CDR3 protein, reported with the most common genes and DNA among its rows. Recorded for this sample are 39,000 or so distinct CDR3 sequences; roughly an eighth of them occurred a single time. The ten largest clones capture 6% to 8% of the sample. The specimen sequenced was a population of CD138-negative cells sorted from bone marrow. The cell subset or site label, read with the paper, signifies: bone marrow mononuclear cells depleted of CD138+ plasma/myeloma cells by negative magnetic selection. The receptors come from a donor at least 40 years old with multiple myeloma.

This clonotype was counted ten times or more. V is TRBV28 and J is TRBJ2-1; 12 nucleotides line up with TRBD2. J gave up 3 bases and V 6 bases, and 12 bases lay outside the gene matches. Germline CDR1 reads MDHEN; CDR2 reads SYDVKM. The CDR3 is 18 residues long. CDR3 bases: TGTGCCAGCAGGACTCAGATACTAGCGGGGGGCCGCTACAATGAGCAGTTCTTC. Its translation: CASRTQILAGGRYNEQFF.

For this clonotype: The junction differs from germline at one of its ends, possibly a read error. The chain joins TRBV10-3 to TRBJ2-1; 10 nucleotides match TRBD1. The CDR3 spans 14 residues. The germline CDR1 and CDR2 sequences are ENHRY and SYGVKD. The CDR3 region is CAISARDRGGELFF. Written as DNA, the CDR3 is TGTGCCATCAGTGCCCGGGACAGGGGAGGCGAGCTGTTCTTC.

This clonotype was observed many times. V gene TRBV6-6 combines with J gene TRBJ2-7, with no clear D. The CDR3 has 15 residues. Trimming took 7 bases from V and 0 from J, leaving 16 bases between them. Germline V gene data show CDR1 as MNHNY and CDR2 as SVGAGI (reference sequence). The CDR3 sequence is CASISTGRSSYEQYF. The CDR3 DNA reads TGTGCCAGCATTTCCACGGGCCGAAGCTCCTACGAGCAGTACTTC.

This clonotype was observed many times. The chain combines TRBV5-1 with TRBJ2-5, with 8 bases fitting TRBD1. Losses at the gene ends were 4 bases for V and 4 bases for J; bases not matched to a gene: 9. The V gene's germline CDR1 is SGHRS and CDR2 YFSETQ. The CDR3 is made up of 15 amino acids. The CDR3, as DNA: TGCGCCAGCAGCACCCGACAGGGGACCGCAGAGACCCAGTACTTC. Amino acids: CASSTRQGTAETQYF.

This clonotype was seen at least ten times. The V gene is TRBV11-3, the J gene TRBJ2-3, with D unresolved. Trimming took off 5 bases at V and 0 bases at J, with 21 bases between the two ends. The CDR3 consists of 18 residues. Germline V CDR1 and CDR2: SGHNT, YENEEA. Here the CDR3 reads CASSDVPWSFTSTDTQYF. Here the CDR3 DNA reads TGTGCCAGCAGCGACGTACCATGGTCATTTACTAGCACAGATACGCAGTATTTT.

This clonotype was picked up many times. V is TRBV28 and J is TRBJ1-1, with 11 nucleotides matching TRBD1. Unmatched junction bases numbered 9, after V lost 0 bases and J lost 6 bases. CDR3 length: 17 residues. CDR1 and CDR2 (germline): MDHEN, SYDVKM. In nucleotides, the CDR3 is TGTGCCAGCAGTTTATGGAATGGACAGGGGGCGCGGGCTGAAGCTTTCTTT. Translation gives CASSLWNGQGARAEAFF.

This clonotype occurred many times. V and J are TRBV4-1 and TRBJ2-1, with D possibly TRBD2 on 6 matching bases. The V gene lost 4 bases and the J gene lost 6 bases, with 16 bases spanning the gap. The CDR3 contains 15 residues. Per the germline V gene, CDR1 is MGHRA and CDR2 is YSYEKL. CDR3 DNA: TGCGCCAGCAGCCTAAGACATGGAGGGTCCAATGAGCAGTTCTTC. It encodes CASSLRHGGSNEQFF.

This clonotype was seen many times. CDR3 nucleotides: TGCAGCGTTGAACGCTCTGGGGCCAACGTCCTGACTTTC. It codes for CSVERSGANVLTF. This chain uses TRBV29-1 with TRBJ2-6; D unresolved. The V end lost 2 bases, the J end lost 0 bases, and 2 bases lay between the germline ends. Per germline, CDR1 SQVTM and CDR2 ANQGSEA. The CDR3 extends over 13 amino acids. Variable domain in full (rest from reference TRBV29-1 and TRBJ2-6): SAVISQKPSRDICQRGTSLTIQCQVDSQVTMMFWYRQQPGQSLTLIATANQGSEATYESGFVIDKFPISRPNLTFSTLTVSNMSPEDSSIYLCSVERSGANVLTFGAGSRLTVL.

This clonotype came up a few times. This could be a read error, since a much larger clone is one nucleotide away. The chain has TRBV5-1 and TRBJ1-1; no definite D call. The V gene's germline CDR1 is SGHRS and CDR2 YFSETQ. CDR3 length: 13 amino acids. In DNA form, the CDR3 reads TGCGCCAGCAGAAGTCAAGCGAACACTGAAGCTCTCTTT. It translates to CASRSQANTEALF.

This clonotype occurred many times. The chain employs TRBV2 and TRBJ1-5; the match to TRBD1 covers 10 bases. The CDR3 contains 18 residues. J lost 5 bases, V lost 6 bases, and 16 bases had no gene match. Germline CDR1 is SNHLY and CDR2 is FYNNEI. CDR3: CASRVQPGQGSKDQPQHF. Written as DNA, the CDR3 is TGTGCCAGCAGGGTTCAACCGGGACAGGGGTCGAAGGATCAGCCCCAGCATTTT.

This clonotype was seen at least ten times. This sequence joins TRBV20-1 and TRBJ2-1, with D perhaps assigned TRBD1 or TRBD2 (5 bases each). CDR1 is DFQATT and CDR2 is SNEGSKA in the germline V gene (reference sequence). The germline V and J ends were trimmed by 1 base and 3 bases, with 19 bases remaining between them. The CDR3 loop spans 17 amino acids. CDR3 region: CSARGRPGTFFYNEQFF. CDR3 DNA: TGCAGTGCTAGAGGAAGACCCGGGACCTTCTTCTACAATGAGCAGTTCTTC.

In this sample, this clonotype turned up many times. The V call is TRBV23-1, the J call TRBJ2-2, with D unclear. TRBV23-1 is identified as an open reading frame with a role that is uncertain. The CDR3 sequence is 16 residues long. The V gene lost 2 bases and the J gene lost 2 bases, with 12 bases spanning the gap. The CDR3: CASSQATRKNTGELFF. CDR3 nucleotides: TGCGCCAGCAGTCAAGCTACAAGGAAAAACACCGGGGAGCTGTTTTTT.

This clonotype was seen ten or more times. The CDR3, as DNA: TGTGCCAGCAGTGGAGCCCTGGTTGGGGCCTGGAACACTGAAGCTTTCTTT. It encodes CASSGALVGAWNTEAFF. This chain connects TRBV6-1 to TRBJ1-1, with D perhaps TRBD1 (5 bases). V lost 4 bases to trimming and J lost 1 base, with 19 bases between them. The CDR3 runs to 17 residues. Germline CDR1 reads MNHNS; CDR2 reads SASEGT.